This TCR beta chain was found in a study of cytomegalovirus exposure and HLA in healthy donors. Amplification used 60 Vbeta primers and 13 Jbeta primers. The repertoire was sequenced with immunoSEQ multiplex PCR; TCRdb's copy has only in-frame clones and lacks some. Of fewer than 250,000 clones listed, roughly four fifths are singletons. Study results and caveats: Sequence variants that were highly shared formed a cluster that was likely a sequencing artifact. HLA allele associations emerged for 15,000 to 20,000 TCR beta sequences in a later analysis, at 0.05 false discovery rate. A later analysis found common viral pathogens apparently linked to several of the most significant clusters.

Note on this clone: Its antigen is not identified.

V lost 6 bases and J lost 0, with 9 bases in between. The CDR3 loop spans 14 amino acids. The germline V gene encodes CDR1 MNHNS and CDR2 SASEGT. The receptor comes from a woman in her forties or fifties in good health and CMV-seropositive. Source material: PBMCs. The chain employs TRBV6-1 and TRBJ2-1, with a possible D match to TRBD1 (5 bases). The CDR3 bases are TGTGCCAGCAGGGACATCAGCTCCTACAATGAGCAGTTCTTC. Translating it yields CASRDISSYNEQFF.